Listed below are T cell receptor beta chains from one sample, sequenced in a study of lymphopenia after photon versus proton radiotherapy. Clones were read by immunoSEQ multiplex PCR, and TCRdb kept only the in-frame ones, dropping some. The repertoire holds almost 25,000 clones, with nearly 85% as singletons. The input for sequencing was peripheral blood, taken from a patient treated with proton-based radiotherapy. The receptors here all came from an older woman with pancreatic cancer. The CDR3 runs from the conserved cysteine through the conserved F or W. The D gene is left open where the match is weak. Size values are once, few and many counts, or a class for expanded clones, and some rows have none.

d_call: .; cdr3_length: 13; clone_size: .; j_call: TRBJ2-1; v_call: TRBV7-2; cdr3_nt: TGTGCCAGCAGCTTAGTGTGGGAGAATGAGCAGTTCTTC; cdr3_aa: CASSLVWENEQFF
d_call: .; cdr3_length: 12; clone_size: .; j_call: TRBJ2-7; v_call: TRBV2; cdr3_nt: TGTGCCAGCATGGCCGCCAGAGCCGAGCAGTACTTC; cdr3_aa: CASMAARAEQYF
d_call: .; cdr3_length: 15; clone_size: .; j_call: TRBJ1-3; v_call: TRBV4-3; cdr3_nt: TGCGCCAGCAGCCCTGCCTCCGGGCTTGGAAACACCATATATTTT; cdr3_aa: CASSPASGLGNTIYF
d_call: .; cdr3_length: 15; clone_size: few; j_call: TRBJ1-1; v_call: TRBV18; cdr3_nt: TGTGCCAGCTCACCATTACCTTTGGAGAACACTGAAGCTTTCTTT; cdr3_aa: CASSPLPLENTEAFF
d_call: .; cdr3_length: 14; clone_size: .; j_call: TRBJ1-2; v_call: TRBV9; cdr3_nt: TGTGCCAGCAGCACAGGGACGGACCCGTATGGCTACACCTTC; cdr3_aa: CASSTGTDPYGYTF
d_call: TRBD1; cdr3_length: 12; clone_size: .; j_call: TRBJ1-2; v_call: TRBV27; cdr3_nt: TGTGCCAGCAGCACAGGGGGAAGTGGCTACACCTTC; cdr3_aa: CASSTGGSGYTF
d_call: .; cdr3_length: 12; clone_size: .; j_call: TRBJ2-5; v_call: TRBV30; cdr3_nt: TGTGCCTGGAGAGCAGGGTGGGAGACCCAGTACTTC; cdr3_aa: CAWRAGWETQYF
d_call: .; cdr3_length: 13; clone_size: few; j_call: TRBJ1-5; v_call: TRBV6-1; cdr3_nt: TGTGCCAGCACGTTGGGCCTGGATAAGCCCCAGCATTTT; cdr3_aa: CASTLGLDKPQHF
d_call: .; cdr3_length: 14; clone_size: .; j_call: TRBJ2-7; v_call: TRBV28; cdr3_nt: TGTGCCAGCAGTTCCAATGGCCCCTCCTACGAGCAGTACTTC; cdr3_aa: CASSSNGPSYEQYF
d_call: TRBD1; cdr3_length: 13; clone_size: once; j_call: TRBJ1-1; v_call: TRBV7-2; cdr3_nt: TGCGCCAGCAGCTACGGGGACAGGGACTTAGCTTTCTTT; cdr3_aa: CASSYGDRDLAFF
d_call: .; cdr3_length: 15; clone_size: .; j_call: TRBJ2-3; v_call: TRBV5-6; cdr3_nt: TGTGCCAGCAGCTTGCCGACAGGTTTCACAGATACGCAGTATTTT; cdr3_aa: CASSLPTGFTDTQYF
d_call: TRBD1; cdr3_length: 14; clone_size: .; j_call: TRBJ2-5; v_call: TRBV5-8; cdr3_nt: TGTGCCAGCAGCTTGAGGGACAGCCGAGAGACCCAGTACTTC; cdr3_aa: CASSLRDSRETQYF
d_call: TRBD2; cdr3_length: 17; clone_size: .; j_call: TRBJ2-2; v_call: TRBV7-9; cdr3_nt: TGTGCCAGCAGCTTAGGCCTAGCGGGCGCGAACACCGGGGAGCTGTTTTTT; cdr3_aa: CASSLGLAGANTGELFF
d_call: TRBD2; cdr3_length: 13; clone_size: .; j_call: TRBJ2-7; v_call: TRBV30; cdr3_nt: TGTGCCTGGAGTGAGGGACTAGCGGGCGAGCAGTACTTC; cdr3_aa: CAWSEGLAGEQYF
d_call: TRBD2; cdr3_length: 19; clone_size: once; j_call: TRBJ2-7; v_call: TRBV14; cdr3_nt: TGTGCCAGCATCCTCGGACTAGCGGGAGAGGTATCGTCAAGGTACGAGCAGTACTTC; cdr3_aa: CASILGLAGEVSSRYEQYF
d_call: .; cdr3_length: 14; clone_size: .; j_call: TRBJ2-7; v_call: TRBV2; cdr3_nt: TGTGCCAGCAACGGAAGGGGGGTTTCCTACGAGCAGTACTTC; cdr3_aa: CASNGRGVSYEQYF
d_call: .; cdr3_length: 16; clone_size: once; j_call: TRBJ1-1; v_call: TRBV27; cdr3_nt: TGTGCCAGCAGTTTCGGAGGGGTGAGCGGCGGTACTGAAGCTTTCTTT; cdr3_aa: CASSFGGVSGGTEAFF
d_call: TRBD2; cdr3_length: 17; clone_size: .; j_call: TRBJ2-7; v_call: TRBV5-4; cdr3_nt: TGTGCCAGCAGCTCCCGGACTAGCGGGAGGGCCGGGGGCGAGCAGTACTTC; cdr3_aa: CASSSRTSGRAGGEQYF
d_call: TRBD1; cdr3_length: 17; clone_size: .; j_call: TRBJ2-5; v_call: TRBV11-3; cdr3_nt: TGTGCCAGCAGCTTAGGTGGAGGTCAGGGGGCGCAAGAGACCCAGTACTTC; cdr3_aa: CASSLGGGQGAQETQYF
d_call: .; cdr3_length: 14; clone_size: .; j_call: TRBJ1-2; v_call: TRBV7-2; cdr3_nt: TGTGCCAGCAGCTTAGTCCCAGGGTCCTATGGCTACACCTTC; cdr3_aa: CASSLVPGSYGYTF
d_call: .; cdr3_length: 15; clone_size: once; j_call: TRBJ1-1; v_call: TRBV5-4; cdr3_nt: TGTGCCAGCAGCTTGGACCTCGCGGGGGACACTGAAGCTTTCTTT; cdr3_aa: CASSLDLAGDTEAFF
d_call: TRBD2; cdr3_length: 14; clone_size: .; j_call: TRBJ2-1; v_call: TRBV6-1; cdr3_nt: TGTGCCACATCCTTAGGGACTAGCGGGAGTATATGGTTCTTC; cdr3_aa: CATSLGTSGSIWFF
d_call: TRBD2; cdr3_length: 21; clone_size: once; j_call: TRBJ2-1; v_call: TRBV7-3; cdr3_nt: TGTGCCAGCAGCTTAACGGTAACTAGCGGCACGAGGCCGAGCTCCTACAATGAGCAGTTCTTC; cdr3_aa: CASSLTVTSGTRPSSYNEQFF
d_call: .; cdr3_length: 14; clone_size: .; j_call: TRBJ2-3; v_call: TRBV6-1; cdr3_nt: TGTGCCAGCAGTGAACGGGGACCCACAGATACGCAGTATTTT; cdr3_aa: CASSERGPTDTQYF
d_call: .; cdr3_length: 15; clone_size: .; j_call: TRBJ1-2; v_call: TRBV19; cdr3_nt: TGTGCCAGTAGTCGGGCAGGGAGGGCGAACTATGGCTACACCTTC; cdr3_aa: CASSRAGRANYGYTF
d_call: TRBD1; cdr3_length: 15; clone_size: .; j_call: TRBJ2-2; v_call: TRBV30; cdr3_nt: TGTGCCTTGGAACCGGGACAGGGGGCAGCCGGGGAGCTGTTTTTT; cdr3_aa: CALEPGQGAAGELFF
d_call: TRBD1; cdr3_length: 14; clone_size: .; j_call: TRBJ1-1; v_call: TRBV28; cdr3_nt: TGTGCCAGCAGTTTATCATTACAGGGGACTGAAGCTTTCTTT; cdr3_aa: CASSLSLQGTEAFF
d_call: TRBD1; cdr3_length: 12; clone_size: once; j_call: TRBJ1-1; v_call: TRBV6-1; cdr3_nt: TGTGCCAGCGGATCAGGGGGTGGTGAAGCTTTCTTT; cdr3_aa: CASGSGGGEAFF
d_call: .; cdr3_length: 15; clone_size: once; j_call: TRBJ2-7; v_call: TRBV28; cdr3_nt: TGTGCCAGCAGTACCTTAGCGGATTCTACCTACGAGCAGTACTTC; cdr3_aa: CASSTLADSTYEQYF
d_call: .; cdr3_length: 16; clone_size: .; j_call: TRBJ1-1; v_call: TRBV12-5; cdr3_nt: TGTGCTAGTGGTTTGCTCCTCGCGGGAGGGGGCACTGAAGCTTTCTTT; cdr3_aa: CASGLLLAGGGTEAFF
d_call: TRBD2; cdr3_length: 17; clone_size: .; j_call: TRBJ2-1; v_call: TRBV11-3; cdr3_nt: TGTGCCAGCAGCTCAAGGTCACACGGCGCGGGAGTAGGTGAGCAGTTCTTC; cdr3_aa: CASSSRSHGAGVGEQFF
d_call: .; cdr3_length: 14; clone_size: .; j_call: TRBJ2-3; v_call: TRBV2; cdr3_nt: TGTGCCACCAGCGAGACAGAGCACACAGATACGCAGTATTTT; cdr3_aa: CATSETEHTDTQYF
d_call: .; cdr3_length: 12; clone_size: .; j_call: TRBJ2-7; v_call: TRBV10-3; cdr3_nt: TGTGCCATCTCGGTGGCATCCTACGAGCAGTACTTC; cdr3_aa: CAISVASYEQYF
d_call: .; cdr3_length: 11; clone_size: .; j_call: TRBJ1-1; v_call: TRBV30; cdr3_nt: TGTGCCTGGATCCGGAGAACTGAAGCTTTCTTT; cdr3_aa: CAWIRRTEAFF
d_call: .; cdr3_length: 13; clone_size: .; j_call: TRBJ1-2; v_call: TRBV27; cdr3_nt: TGTGCCAGCAGACCCACCAGCAACTATGGCTACACCTTC; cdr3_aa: CASRPTSNYGYTF
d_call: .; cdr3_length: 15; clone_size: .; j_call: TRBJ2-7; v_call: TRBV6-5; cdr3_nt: TGTGCCAGCAGTCTAGGGGGCGGAGGGCCCTACGAGCAGTACTTC; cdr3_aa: CASSLGGGGPYEQYF
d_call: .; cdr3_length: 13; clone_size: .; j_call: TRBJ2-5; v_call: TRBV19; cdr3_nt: TGTGCCAGTAGTACAGGGGTCCGAGAGACCCAGTACTTC; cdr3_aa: CASSTGVRETQYF
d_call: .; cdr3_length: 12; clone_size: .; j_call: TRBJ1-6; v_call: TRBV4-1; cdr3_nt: TGCGCCAGCAGCCAAGGATCCACGCCCCTCCACTTT; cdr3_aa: CASSQGSTPLHF
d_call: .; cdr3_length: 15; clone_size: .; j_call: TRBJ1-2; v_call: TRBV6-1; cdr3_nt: TGTGCCAGCAGTACCCGAGACAGAGCTAACTATGGCTACACCTTC; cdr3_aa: CASSTRDRANYGYTF
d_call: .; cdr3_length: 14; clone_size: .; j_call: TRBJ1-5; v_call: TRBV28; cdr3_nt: TGTGCCAGCAGTACGACGGAAACCCATCAGCCCCAGCATTTT; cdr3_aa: CASSTTETHQPQHF
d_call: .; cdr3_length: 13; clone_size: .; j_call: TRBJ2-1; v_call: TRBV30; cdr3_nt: TGTGCCAAAACCGGACCCAAGGAGAATGAGCAGTTCTTC; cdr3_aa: CAKTGPKENEQFF
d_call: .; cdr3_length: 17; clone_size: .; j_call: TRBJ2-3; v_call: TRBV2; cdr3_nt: TGTGCCAGCAGTTCCCCCCGGGCGCCGCCGGCCACAGATACGCAGTATTTT; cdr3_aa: CASSSPRAPPATDTQYF
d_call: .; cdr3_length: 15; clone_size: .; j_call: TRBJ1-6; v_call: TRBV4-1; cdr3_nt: TGCGCCAGCAGCCCCCTCGAGGGCGGAGATTCACCCCTCCACTTT; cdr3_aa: CASSPLEGGDSPLHF
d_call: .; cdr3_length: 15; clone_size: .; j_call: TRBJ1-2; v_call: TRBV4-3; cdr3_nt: TGCGCCAGCAGCCTCGACAGAGGACCCGCCTATGGCTACACCTTC; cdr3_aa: CASSLDRGPAYGYTF
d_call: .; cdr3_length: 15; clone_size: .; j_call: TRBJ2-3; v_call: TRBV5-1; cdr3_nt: TGCGCTAGCAGAAGGGGAACGGGGGGCACAGATACGCAGTATTTT; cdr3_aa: CASRRGTGGTDTQYF
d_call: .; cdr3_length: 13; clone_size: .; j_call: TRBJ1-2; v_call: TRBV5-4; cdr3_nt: TGTGCCAGCAGCTTGGACAGTCTGGGGGGCTACACCTTC; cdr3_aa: CASSLDSLGGYTF
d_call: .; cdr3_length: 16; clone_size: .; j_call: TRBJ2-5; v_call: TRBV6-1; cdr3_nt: TGTGCCAGCAGTGAAGCATTTGGCAGGGGTCAAGAGACCCAGTACTTC; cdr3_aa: CASSEAFGRGQETQYF
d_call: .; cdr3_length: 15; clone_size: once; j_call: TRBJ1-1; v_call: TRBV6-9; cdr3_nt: TGTGCCAGCAGTTATCGCAGGGAAGTGAGGACTGAAGCTTTCTTT; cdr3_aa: CASSYRREVRTEAFF
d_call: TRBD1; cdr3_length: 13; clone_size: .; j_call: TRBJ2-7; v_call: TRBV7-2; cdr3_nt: TGTGCCAGCAGCTTACGGGACAGGGGAGGGCAGTACTTC; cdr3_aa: CASSLRDRGGQYF
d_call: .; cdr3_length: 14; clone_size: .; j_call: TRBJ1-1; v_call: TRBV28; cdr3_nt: TGTGCCAGCAGTTTAGGCAGGTACAACACTGAAGCCTTCTTT; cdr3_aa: CASSLGRYNTEAFF
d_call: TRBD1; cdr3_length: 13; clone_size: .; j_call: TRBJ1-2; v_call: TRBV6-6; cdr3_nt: TGTGCCAGCAGGCGACAGGGAGGCTATGGCTACACCTTC; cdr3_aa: CASRRQGGYGYTF
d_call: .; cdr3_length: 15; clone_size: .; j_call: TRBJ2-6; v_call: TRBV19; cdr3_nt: TGTGCCAGTAGCCCAGGGGGGGCTGGGGCCAACGTCCTGACTTTC; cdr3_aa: CASSPGGAGANVLTF
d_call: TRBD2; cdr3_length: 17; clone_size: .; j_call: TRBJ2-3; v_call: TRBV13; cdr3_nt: TGTGCCAGCAGCTTACCTAAACTAGCGGGAGGAGCAGATACGCAGTATTTT; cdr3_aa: CASSLPKLAGGADTQYF
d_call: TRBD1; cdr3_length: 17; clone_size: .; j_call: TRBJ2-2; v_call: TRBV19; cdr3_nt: TGTGCCAGTAGTAAAACCCCGGGACAGCCGAACACCGGGGAGCTGTTTTTT; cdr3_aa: CASSKTPGQPNTGELFF